This TCR beta chain comes out of a study of OX40 agonist ivuxolimab in advanced cancers. General notes on the study: Ivuxolimab was a fully human IgG2 agonistic monoclonal antibody targeting the costimulatory receptor OX40 (CD134). A male proportion of around 83% and a mean age of approximately 55 years, ranging from about 23 to 90, were recorded for the dose-escalation cohort. Prior anti-PD-1, anti-PD-L1 or anti-CTLA-4 therapy was permitted, and checkpoint inhibitors had been received by roughly two fifths of dose-escalation patients. Of the 50 or so patients in dose escalation, 19 had hepatocellular carcinoma, about 15 had melanoma, 9 had renal cell carcinoma and 9 had head and neck cancer. Intravenous ivuxolimab was administered to patients every 2 weeks at six dose levels: 0.01, 0.1, 0.3, 1.5, 3 and 10 mg/kg. The point of sequencing TCRbeta in the periphery was to test whether ivuxolimab changed TCR sequence diversity and drove clonal T-cell expansion. Partial responses occurred in three dose-escalation patients: two with cutaneous melanoma and one with hepatocellular carcinoma. The monotherapy dose-escalation portion (N ≈ 56 patients) of the phase I ivuxolimab trial is reported in the paper.

The research as a whole found: After ivuxolimab, CD8+ T cells had more expanded clones than CD4+ T cells on average. Low levels of normalized T-cell clonal expansion were also seen in some nonresponding patients. Partial responders in the 0.1-3.0 mg/kg groups had among the lowest normalized peripheral clonal expansion, especially among CD8+ T cells. At doses of 0.1 to 3.0 mg/kg, clonal expansion of both CD4+ and CD8+ blood T cells was observed from baseline to week 6. The antigen specificity of the peripheral T cells that underwent clonal expansion was not determined.

With respect to this clone: The clone's antigen remains unknown. No per-base quality is available; no much larger clone lies one base away.

Genomic DNA was isolated from the sorted cells so that the TCRbeta CDR3 region could be sequenced. TCRbeta CDR3 regions were sequenced using the immunoSEQ Assay. Held by TCRdb, this immuneACCESS table contains in-frame sequences only and omits some clones. Under half of the omission traces to an unresolved V gene where checked; the cause of the rest is unknown. This sample comprises about 64,000 clones, roughly nine tenths of them detected only once. The biggest ten clones account for approximately 5.2% of the sample. From the cysteine up to the phenylalanine, the CDR3 has a length of 15 residues. The only DNA kept is the CDR3, 45 bases in frame from the first base. CDR1 SGHNT and CDR2 YYREEE are derived from the germline V gene (reference sequence). V lost 4 bases and J lost 1 base; the stretch between them is 15 bases long. The trial excluded patients who had a history of autoimmune disease or were on systemic immunosuppression. Peripheral blood for TCR sequencing was collected from all dose cohorts at baseline, on cycle 4 day 1, and on cycle 7 day 1. The samples were taken from a phase I, first-in-human, multicenter, open-label dose-escalation trial of ivuxolimab. Adults with locally advanced or metastatic melanoma, renal cell, hepatocellular, or head and neck squamous cell carcinoma were enrolled in the trial. CD4+ and CD8+ T cells were sorted separately from peripheral blood before TCR sequencing.

The chain is assembled from TRBV5-4 and TRBJ2-7, with TRBD1 as a weak D call on 6 bases. The TCR comes from an adult with an advanced solid tumor such as melanoma, head and neck, liver or kidney cancer. The sample in question was CD4+ or CD8+ T cells sorted from blood, obtained in a trial of the OX40 agonist ivuxolimab. The DNA reads as follows: TGTGCCAGCAGCCTCGGCGCTGGACAGTCCTACGAGCAGTACTTC. Translated, this is CASSLGAGQSYEQYF.